This T cell receptor beta chain appears in the sequencing data of a study of T-cell memory formation after mild COVID-19. Study-wide context: TCR clusters were mostly donor specific. Findings and limits, study-wide: Detection of some responders pre-infection suggested pre-existing cross-reactive memory T cells participated. Most CD4+ clones that shrank were in CM and EM, while CD8+ ones turned up in EMRA.

From germline, CDR1 is KGHSH and CDR2 LQKENI. Deletions cut 0 bases from V and 4 bases from J, with 9 bases between. The CDR3 spans 14 residues. Via MiXCR, TCRdb re-called the 5' RACE reads, giving one row per CDR3 protein. This sample has 470,000 or so distinct CDR3 sequences; roughly 18% occur once, and the top ten carry 20% to 25%. With respect to this clonotype: The antigen is unknown.

The V call is TRBV18, the J call TRBJ1-2; D gene ambiguous. Sequencing was done on a sample of PBMCs or a T cell subset sorted from them (not recorded which). The clonotype was recovered from a man between 18 and 35 years old who had mild COVID-19 (a few samples of this study predate the infection). Cell type and time point are not known. The CDR3 bases are TGTGCCAGCTCACCACCACTGGCGATCTATGGCTACACCTTC. Its translation: CASSPPLAIYGYTF. The variable domain in full, completed from reference TRBV18 and TRBJ1-2, reads NAGVMQNPRHLVRRRGQEARLRCSPMKGHSHVYWYRQLPEEGLKFMVYLQKENIIDESGMPKERFSAEFPKEGPSILRIQQVVRGDSAAYFCASSPPLAIYGYTFGSGTRLTVV.